This TCR beta chain was recovered during a study of T cell responses to AZD1222 COVID-19 vaccine. On this clone: What it recognizes is unknown.

Generated by immunoSEQ multiplex PCR, the TCRdb table keeps only in-frame clones and is missing some. The sample includes 180,000 or so clones, 70% to 90% of them seen just once. Whole-study findings and limits: Among the donors, most were white British and more were female, and clonal diversity was possibly underestimated. Two doses of AZD1222 preceded a rise in Spike-specific TCR breadth and depth. Vaccine-associated CD4 TCRs spanned spike, dominant at 160-218 and 743-854. Only 5 or 6 people who got AZD1222 tested seropositive at baseline.

The germline V gene has CDR1 KGHSH and CDR2 LQKENI. This CDR3 spans 16 amino acids. V gave up 0 bases and J gave up 1 base; unmatched junction bases: 2. Sequencing used peripheral blood, obtained 28 days after the second dose of the MenACWY control vaccine. This clonotype was obtained from an adult who received the MenACWY meningococcal vaccine as a control. This sequence joins TRBV18 and TRBJ1-1, with 10 bases that match TRBD1. The CDR3 sequence: CASSPPWTGGNTEAFF. The DNA of the CDR3 is TGTGCCAGCTCACCACCCTGGACAGGGGGGAACACTGAAGCTTTCTTT.